The following is a TCR beta chain sequence with its context. Its specific antigen is unknown. No much larger clonotype is one base removed from it; base qualities were not supplied. The data derive from a study of T cell responses to AZD1222 COVID-19 vaccine (dated by TCRdb to the early 2020s). Study-level background: Because spike-specific TCR depth and breadth did not differ between the two schedules, AZD1222 recipients who got a second dose at roughly 4 weeks were pooled with those who got a second dose at roughly 12 weeks. TCR sequencing was performed for over 230 trial participants, of whom about 200 were given two doses of AZD1222 and about 25 were given two doses of MenACWY control vaccine. Trial participants were enrolled into age subgroups of 18-55, 56-69 and 70-plus years, which contained approximately 150, 28 and 58 TCR-sequenced participants, respectively. General study outcomes and caveats: Most participants were white British and females outnumbered males, and the authors suggested that clonal diversity may have been underestimated. Conclusions about previously exposed vaccinees are limited, since just five or six AZD1222 recipients were seropositive for SARS-CoV-2 at baseline. No day 14 peak-response samples were available, so repertoires were characterized only after the peak T cell response. In the small 56-69-year group, the increase in depth fell short of significance, most likely because of low power. Nearly half of unique spike-specific TCRs reportedly recognized epitopes outside regions mutated in the B.1.351 and B.1.1.7 variants. The whole spike protein was spanned by vaccine-associated CD4 TCRs, and dominant responses were seen in regions 160-218 and 743-854. A significant rise in spike-specific TCR breadth and depth was observed after two AZD1222 doses relative to day 0 and relative to MenACWY recipients.

CDR1 LGHDT and CDR2 YNNKEL were looked up in the germline V gene (reference sequence). The CDR3, from cysteine to phenylalanine, totals 13 residues. Only CDR3 DNA is held: 39 bases, read in frame from base 1. V drops 0 bases and J drops 9 bases, leaving 6 bases in between. The CDR3 regions of human TCRbeta chains were analyzed by immunosequencing. As for the authors' bioinformatics: Repertoire TCRs were matched against a reference library of SARS-CoV-2-specific TCRs generated with the MIRA antigen-specificity platform. Breadth was defined as the fraction of unique TCRs that were SARS-CoV-2-associated. Depth was defined as the fraction of total T cells that were SARS-CoV-2-associated. Using the MIRA data, each spike-specific TCR was mapped to the spike region that the TCR reacts to and placed in a CD4 or CD8 class. Log10-transformed breadth and depth values were compared by one-way ANOVA with Sidak's multiple comparisons tests. Entries here come from immuneACCESS through TCRdb and include only in-frame sequences with V and J called. Some clones fail to appear in such tables; in the studies checked, an unresolved V gene covers under half of the shortfall, and the cause of the remainder is unknown. V, J and clone size are taken as reported in that table, and D and trimming were inferred from the DNA itself. This sample lists roughly 56,000 clones; 70% to 90% were detected once. The ten largest clones capture roughly 15% of the sample.

Taken with the paper, the label for time point translates to: baseline before first vaccination. Vaccinee samples were obtained from the UK trials COV001 and COV002, which included a single-blind randomized controlled phase 2/3 trial of AZD1222 (ChAdOx1 nCoV-19) in healthy adults. Trial participant PBMC samples were collected at day 0 and day 28 after the second dose for TCRbeta chain sequencing. This receptor was obtained from an adult in good health. Source: peripheral blood, taken on day 0 of AZD1222 vaccination. The chain is made from TRBV3-1 (or the pseudogene TRBV3-2) and TRBJ1-6; the D gene is possibly TRBD1, with 6 bases matching. The DNA sequence is as follows: TGTGCCAGCAGCCAAGAGGGGGCTTCACCCCTCCACTTT. Its translation is CASSQEGASPLHF.